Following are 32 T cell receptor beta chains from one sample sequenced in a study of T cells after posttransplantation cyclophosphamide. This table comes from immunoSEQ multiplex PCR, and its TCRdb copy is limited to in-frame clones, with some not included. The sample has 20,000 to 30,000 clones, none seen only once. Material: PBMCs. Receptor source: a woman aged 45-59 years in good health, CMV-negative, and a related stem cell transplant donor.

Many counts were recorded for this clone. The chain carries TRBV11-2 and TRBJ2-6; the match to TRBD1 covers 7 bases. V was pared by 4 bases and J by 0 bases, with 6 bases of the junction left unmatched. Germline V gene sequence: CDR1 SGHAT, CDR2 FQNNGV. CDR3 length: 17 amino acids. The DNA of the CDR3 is TGTGCCAGCAGCTCGGCAGGGGGTAGCTCTGGGGCCAACGTCCTGACTTTC. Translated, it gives CASSSAGGSSGANVLTF.

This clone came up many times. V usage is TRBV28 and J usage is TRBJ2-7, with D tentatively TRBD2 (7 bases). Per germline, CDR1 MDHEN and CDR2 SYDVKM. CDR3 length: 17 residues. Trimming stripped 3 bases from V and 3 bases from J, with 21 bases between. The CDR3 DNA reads TGTGCCAGCAGTTTGTTAAGGTCAGGGGCGGGGGTCTACGAGCAGTACTTC. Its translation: CASSLLRSGAGVYEQYF. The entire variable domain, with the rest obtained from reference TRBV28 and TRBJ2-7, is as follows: DVKVTQSSRYLVKRTGEKVFLECVQDMDHENMFWYRQDPGLGLRLIYFSYDVKMKEKGDIPEGYSVSREKKERFSLILESASTNQTSMYLCASSLLRSGAGVYEQYFGPGTRLTVT.

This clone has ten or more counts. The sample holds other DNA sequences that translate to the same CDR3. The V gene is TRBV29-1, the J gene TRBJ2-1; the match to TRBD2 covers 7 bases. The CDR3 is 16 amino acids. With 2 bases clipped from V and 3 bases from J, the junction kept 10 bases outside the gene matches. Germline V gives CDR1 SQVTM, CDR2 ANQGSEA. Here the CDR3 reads CSVEHPGLDLYNEQFF. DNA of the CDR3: TGCAGCGTTGAACACCCAGGACTAGATCTCTACAATGAGCAGTTCTTC.

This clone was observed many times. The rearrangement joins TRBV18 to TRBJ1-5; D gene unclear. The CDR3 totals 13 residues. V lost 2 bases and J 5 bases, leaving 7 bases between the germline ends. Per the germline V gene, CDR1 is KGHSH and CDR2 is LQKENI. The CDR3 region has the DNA TGTGCCAGCTCACCAAACAGAGATCAGCCCCAGCATTTT. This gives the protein CASSPNRDQPQHF. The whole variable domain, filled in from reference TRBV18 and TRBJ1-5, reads NAGVMQNPRHLVRRRGQEARLRCSPMKGHSHVYWYRQLPEEGLKFMVYLQKENIIDESGMPKERFSAEFPKEGPSILRIQQVVRGDSAAYFCASSPNRDQPQHFGDGTRLSIL.

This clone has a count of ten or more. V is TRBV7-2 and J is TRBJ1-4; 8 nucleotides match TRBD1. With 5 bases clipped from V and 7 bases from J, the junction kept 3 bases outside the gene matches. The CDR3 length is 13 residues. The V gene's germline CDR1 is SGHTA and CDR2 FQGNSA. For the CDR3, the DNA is TGTGCCAGCAGCCCTGGACAGGGTGAAAAACTGTTTTTT. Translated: CASSPGQGEKLFF.

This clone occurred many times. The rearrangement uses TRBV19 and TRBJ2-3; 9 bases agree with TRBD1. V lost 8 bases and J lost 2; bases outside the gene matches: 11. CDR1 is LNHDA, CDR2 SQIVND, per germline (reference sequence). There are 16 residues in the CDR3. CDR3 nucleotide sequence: TGTGCCAGTCGCTTCGGACAGGGGCCCTCCACAGATACGCAGTATTTT. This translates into CASRFGQGPSTDTQYF.

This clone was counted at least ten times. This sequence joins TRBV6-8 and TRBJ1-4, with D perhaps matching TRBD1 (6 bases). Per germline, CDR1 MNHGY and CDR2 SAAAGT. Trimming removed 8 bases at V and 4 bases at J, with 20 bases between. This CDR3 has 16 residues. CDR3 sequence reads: CASGPKGGCLNEKLFF. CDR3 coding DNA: TGTGCCAGCGGCCCTAAGGGGGGGTGCCTTAATGAAAAACTGTTTTTT.

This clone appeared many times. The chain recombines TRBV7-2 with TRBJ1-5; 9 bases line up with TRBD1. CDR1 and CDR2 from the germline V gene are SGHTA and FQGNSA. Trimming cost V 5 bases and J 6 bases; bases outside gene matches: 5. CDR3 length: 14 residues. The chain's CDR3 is CASSPGQGPQPQHF. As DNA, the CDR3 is TGTGCCAGCAGCCCCGGACAGGGGCCTCAGCCCCAGCATTTT.

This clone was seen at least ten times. The chain's CDR3 is CASSSIGILDFYTF. As DNA, the CDR3 is TGTGCCAGCAGCTCTATCGGGATCCTTGATTTCTACACCTTC. The chain links TRBV7-8 to TRBJ1-2; no clear D. The CDR3 is 14 residues long. Germline CDR1 is SGHVS and CDR2 is FQNEAQ. V was cut by 4 bases and J by 10 bases, with 19 bases left in between.

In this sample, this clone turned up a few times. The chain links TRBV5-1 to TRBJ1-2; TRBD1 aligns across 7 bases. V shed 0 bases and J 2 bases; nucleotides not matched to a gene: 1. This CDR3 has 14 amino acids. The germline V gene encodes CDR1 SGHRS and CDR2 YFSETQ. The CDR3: CASSLGGQNYGYTF. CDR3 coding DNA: TGCGCCAGCAGCTTGGGGGGACAGAACTATGGCTACACCTTC.

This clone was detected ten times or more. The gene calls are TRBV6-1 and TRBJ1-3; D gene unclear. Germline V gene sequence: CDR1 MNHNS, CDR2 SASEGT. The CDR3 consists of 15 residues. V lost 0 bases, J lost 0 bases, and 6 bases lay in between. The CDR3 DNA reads TGTGCCAGCAGTGAAGCCTCAGACTCTGGAAACACCATATATTTT. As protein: CASSEASDSGNTIYF.

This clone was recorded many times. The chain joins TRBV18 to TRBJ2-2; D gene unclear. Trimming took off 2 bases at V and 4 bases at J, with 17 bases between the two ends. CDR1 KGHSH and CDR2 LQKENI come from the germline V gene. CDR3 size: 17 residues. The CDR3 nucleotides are TGTGCCAGCTCACCAAGAGGTAACATCCCACCCACCGGGGAGCTGTTTTTT. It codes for CASSPRGNIPPTGELFF.

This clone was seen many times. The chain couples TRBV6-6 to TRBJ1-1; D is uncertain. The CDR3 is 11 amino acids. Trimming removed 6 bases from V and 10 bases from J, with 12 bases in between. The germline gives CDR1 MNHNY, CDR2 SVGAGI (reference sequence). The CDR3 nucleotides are TGTGCCAGCAGCCTAGACCTTAGAGCTTTCTTT. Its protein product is CASSLDLRAFF.

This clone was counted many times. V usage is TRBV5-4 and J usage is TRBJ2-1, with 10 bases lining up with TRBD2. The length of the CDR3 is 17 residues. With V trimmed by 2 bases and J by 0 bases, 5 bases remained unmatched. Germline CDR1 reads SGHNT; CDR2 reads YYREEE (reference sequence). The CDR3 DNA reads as TGTGCCAGCAGCTTAGCTAGCGGGAGCCTCTCCTACAATGAGCAGTTCTTC. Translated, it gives CASSLASGSLSYNEQFF.

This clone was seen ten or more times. The CDR3 protein is CASSRTTSLKNYEQYF. As DNA, the CDR3 is TGCGCCAGCAGTAGAACTACTAGTTTAAAAAACTACGAGCAGTACTTC. The rearrangement joins TRBV10-2 to TRBJ2-7; D may be TRBD2 (5 bases). Trimming cost V 5 bases and J 3 bases, with 20 bases left between them. Looked up from germline, CDR1 is WSHSY and CDR2 is SAAADI. This CDR3 region has 16 residues.

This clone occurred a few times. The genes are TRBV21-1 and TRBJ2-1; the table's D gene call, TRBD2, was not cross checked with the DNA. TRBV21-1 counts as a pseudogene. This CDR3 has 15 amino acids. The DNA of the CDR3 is TGTGCCAGCAGCAATGGCCCCCCTCTAGTCCTGCGGCAGTTCTTC. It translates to CASSNGPPLVLRQFF.

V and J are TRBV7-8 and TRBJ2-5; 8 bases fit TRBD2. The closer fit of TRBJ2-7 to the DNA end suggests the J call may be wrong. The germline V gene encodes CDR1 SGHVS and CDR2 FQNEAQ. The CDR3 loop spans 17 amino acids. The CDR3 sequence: CASSLVSWRGVNYEQYF. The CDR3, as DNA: TGTGCCAGCAGCTTAGTATCGTGGCGGGGGGTTAACTACGAGCAGTACTTC.

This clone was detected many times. CDR3 in DNA: TGTGCCAGCAGTCAGACTAGCTGGCAAGAGACCCAGTACTTC. Residues: CASSQTSWQETQYF. The chain couples TRBV27 to TRBJ2-5, with TRBD2 matching 7 bases. The V gene's germline CDR1 is MNHEY and CDR2 SMNVEV (reference sequence). The CDR3 extends over 14 amino acids. V lost 5 bases, J lost 2 bases, and 5 bases stayed unmatched.

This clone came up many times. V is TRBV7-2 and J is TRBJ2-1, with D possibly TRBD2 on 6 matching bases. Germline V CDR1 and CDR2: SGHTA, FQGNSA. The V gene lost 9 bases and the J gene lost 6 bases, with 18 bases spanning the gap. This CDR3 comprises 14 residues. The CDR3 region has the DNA TGTGCCAGGGGAGGAGGGGTTATTTTCAATGAGCAGTTCTTC. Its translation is CARGGGVIFNEQFF.

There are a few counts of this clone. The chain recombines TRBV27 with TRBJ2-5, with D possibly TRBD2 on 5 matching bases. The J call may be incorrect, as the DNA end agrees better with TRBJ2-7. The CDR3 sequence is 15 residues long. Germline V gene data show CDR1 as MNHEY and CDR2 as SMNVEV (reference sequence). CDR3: CASRASAADPYEQYF. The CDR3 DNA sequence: TGTGCCAGCAGGGCGTCAGCGGCCGATCCCTACGAGCAGTACTTC.

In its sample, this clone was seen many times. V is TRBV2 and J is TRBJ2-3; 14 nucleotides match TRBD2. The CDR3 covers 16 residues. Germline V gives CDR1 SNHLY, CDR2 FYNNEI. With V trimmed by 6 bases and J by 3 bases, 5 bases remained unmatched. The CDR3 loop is CASRGLAGVQTDTQYF. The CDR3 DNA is TGTGCCAGCAGGGGACTAGCGGGGGTGCAAACAGATACGCAGTATTTT.

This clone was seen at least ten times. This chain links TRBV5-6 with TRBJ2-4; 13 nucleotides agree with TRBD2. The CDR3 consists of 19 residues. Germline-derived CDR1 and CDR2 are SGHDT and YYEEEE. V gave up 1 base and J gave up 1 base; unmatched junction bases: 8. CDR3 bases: TGTGCCAGCAGCTTGTTTCAGGGGACTAGCGGGGTGGCCAAAAACATTCAGTACTTC. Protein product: CASSLFQGTSGVAKNIQYF.

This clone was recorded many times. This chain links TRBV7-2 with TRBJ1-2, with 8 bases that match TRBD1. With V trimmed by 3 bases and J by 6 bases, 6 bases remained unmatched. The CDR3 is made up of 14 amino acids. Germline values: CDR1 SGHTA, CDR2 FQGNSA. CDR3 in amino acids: CASSFTDRGDGYTF. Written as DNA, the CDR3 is TGTGCCAGCAGCTTTACCGACAGGGGTGATGGCTACACCTTC.

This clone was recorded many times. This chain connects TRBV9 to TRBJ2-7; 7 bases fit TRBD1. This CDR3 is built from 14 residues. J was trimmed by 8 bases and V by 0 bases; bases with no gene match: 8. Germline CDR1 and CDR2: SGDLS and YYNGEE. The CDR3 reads CASSVAPRQGQQYF. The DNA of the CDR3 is TGTGCCAGCAGCGTAGCTCCGAGACAGGGTCAGCAGTACTTC.

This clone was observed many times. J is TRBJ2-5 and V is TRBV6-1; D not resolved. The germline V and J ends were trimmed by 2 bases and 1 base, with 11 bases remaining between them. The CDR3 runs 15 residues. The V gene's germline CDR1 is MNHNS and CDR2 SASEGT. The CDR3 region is CASSEMAFSQETQYF. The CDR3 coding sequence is TGTGCCAGCAGTGAAATGGCTTTTTCCCAAGAGACCCAGTACTTC.

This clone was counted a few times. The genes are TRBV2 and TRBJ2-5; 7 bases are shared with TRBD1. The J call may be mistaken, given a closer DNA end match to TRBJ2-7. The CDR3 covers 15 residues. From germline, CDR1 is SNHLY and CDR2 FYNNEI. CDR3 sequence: CASSLQGGSVGEQYF. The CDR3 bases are TGTGCCAGCAGCTTGCAAGGGGGCTCAGTAGGCGAGCAGTACTTC.

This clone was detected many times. This CDR3 is CASSDRGYEQYF. The DNA of the CDR3 is TGTGCCAGTAGTGACAGGGGATACGAGCAGTACTTC. J is TRBJ2-7 and V is TRBV19; TRBD1 matches 8 bases. The CDR3 is 12 residues long. Trimming took 5 bases from V and 4 from J; bases not matched to a gene: 1. Germline CDR1 and CDR2: LNHDA and SQIVND (reference sequence).

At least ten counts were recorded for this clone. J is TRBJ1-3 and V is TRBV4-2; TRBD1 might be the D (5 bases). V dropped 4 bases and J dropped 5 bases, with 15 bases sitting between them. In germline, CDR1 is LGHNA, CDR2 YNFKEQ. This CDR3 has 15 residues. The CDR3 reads CASSPDGGDRNTIYF. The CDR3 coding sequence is TGTGCCAGCAGCCCCGACGGGGGTGATAGAAACACCATATATTTT.

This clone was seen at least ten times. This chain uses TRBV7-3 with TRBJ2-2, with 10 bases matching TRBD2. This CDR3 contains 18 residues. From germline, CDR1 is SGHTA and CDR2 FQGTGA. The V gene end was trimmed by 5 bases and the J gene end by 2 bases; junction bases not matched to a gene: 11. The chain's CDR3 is CASSSTPGLAENTGELFF. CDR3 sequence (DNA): TGTGCCAGCAGCAGTACCCCTGGACTAGCGGAAAACACCGGGGAGCTGTTTTTT.

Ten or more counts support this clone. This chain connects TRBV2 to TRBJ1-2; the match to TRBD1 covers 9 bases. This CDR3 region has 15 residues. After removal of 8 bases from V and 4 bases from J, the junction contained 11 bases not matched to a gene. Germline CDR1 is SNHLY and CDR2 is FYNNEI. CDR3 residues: CASFQTGGEGYGYTF. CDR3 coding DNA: TGTGCCAGCTTCCAGACAGGGGGGGAGGGCTATGGCTACACCTTC.

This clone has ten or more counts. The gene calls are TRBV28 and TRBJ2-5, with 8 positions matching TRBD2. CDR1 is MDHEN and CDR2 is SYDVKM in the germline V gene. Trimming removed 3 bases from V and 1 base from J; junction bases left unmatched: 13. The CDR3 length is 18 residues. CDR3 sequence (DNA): TGTGCCAGCAGTTTTGTCGCCAGACTAGCGCCCTCCCAAGAGACCCAGTACTTC. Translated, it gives CASSFVARLAPSQETQYF.

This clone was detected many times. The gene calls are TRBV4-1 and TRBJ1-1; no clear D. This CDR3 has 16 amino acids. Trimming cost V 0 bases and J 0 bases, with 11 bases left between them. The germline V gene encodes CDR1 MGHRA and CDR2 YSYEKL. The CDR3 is CASSQDPEGLNTEAFF. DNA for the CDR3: TGCGCCAGCAGCCAAGACCCCGAGGGCCTGAACACTGAAGCTTTCTTT.